The 25 T cell receptor beta chains given below trace back to one sample, sequenced in a study of CD8 T cell repertoires and HIV-1 epitope variants (dated by TCRdb to 2018 to 2021). For these receptors, no antigen is known. Receptor libraries were prepared by the immunoSEQ multiplex PCR assay. Imported from immuneACCESS, the table was reduced by TCRdb to in-frame sequences with V and J called. These copies leave out some clones; in studies compared against another copy, an unresolved V gene accounts for under half, and the cause of the remainder is not known. Within this sample are about 3,700 clones, with 66% of them counted one time only. The ten largest clones take up roughly 45% of the sample. The sample consisted of cultured CD8+ T cells derived from PBMCs. These receptors all come from a male donor with HIV.

This chain uses TRBV10-1 with TRBJ2-1; the D is unclear. CDR3 length equals 14 residues. With 6 bases removed from V and 8 bases from J, the gap between germline ends came to 17 bases. Germline CDR1 and CDR2: WNHNN and SYGVQD (reference sequence). The CDR3 DNA reads TGCGCCAGCAGCGACCCTCTTAGGACGGATGAGCAGTTCTTC. It is translated as CASSDPLRTDEQFF.

The chain carries TRBV5-1 and TRBJ1-2; 7 bases match TRBD1. V shed 3 bases and J 4 bases; nucleotides not matched to a gene: 6. CDR1 SGHRS and CDR2 YFSETQ come from the germline V gene. The CDR3 runs to 14 residues. The CDR3 DNA reads TGCGCCAGCAGCTCCCGGGACAGCGCCTATGGCTACACCTTC. Amino acids: CASSSRDSAYGYTF.

V is TRBV6-9 and J is TRBJ2-2, with D tentatively TRBD1 (6 bases). The CDR3 sequence is 13 residues long. CDR1 is MNHGY and CDR2 is SVAAGI in the germline V gene. Trimming shortened V by 6 bases and J by 4 bases, and 9 bases separated the two germline ends. The CDR3 spells CASSSDSTGELFF. In DNA, the CDR3 is TGTGCCAGCAGCTCGGACAGCACCGGGGAGCTGTTTTTT.

V is TRBV15 and J is TRBJ2-5, with D perhaps given as TRBD1 or TRBD2 (6 bases each). The CDR3 contains 14 residues. Germline V CDR1 and CDR2: LNHNV, YYDKDF (reference sequence). Trimming removed 5 bases from V and 2 bases from J, with 12 bases in between. DNA of the CDR3: TGTGCCACCAGCGGGGAGGACAGACAAGAGACCCAGTACTTC. Translated, it gives CATSGEDRQETQYF.

V gene TRBV19 combines with J gene TRBJ2-2; tentatively, D is TRBD2 (6 bases). CDR3 length: 15 residues. V was pared by 5 bases and J by 4 bases, with 14 bases between. CDR1 is LNHDA, CDR2 SQIVND, per germline (reference sequence). In DNA form, the CDR3 reads TGTGCCAGTAGTTTGTGGGAGGTTAGCACCGGGGAGCTGTTTTTT. Its protein product is CASSLWEVSTGELFF.

The V call is TRBV5-5, the J call TRBJ1-2, with 7 bases matching TRBD1. The trim removed 0 bases at V and 6 bases at J, leaving 8 bases unmatched. The CDR3 length is 15 residues. Germline V lookup: CDR1 SGHKS, CDR2 YYEKEE (reference sequence). The CDR3 nucleotides read TGTGCCAGCAGCTTGGTCGCCTCAGGGGGAGATGGCTACACCTTC. It yields the protein CASSLVASGGDGYTF.

The V and J genes are TRBV6-5 and TRBJ2-7; TRBD1 matches 9 bases. Germline CDR1 is MNHEY and CDR2 is SVGAGI. V trimming: 6 bases; J trimming: 0 bases; junction bases outside the gene matches: 3. This CDR3 spans 14 amino acids. The CDR3 DNA reads as TGTGCCAGCAGACAGGGGGCTTCCTCCTACGAGCAGTACTTC. This sequence encodes CASRQGASSYEQYF.

V gene TRBV5-6 combines with J gene TRBJ1-5; D is perhaps TRBD1 (6 bases). The CDR3 has 14 residues. V was trimmed by 2 bases and J by 7 bases, leaving 13 bases between them. The germline V gene has CDR1 SGHDT and CDR2 YYEEEE. CDR3 in DNA: TGTGCCAGCAGCTTTAGGGGGGGGCGGCAGCCCCAGCATTTT. It yields the protein CASSFRGGRQPQHF.

The chain employs TRBV7-9 and TRBJ1-5, with D perhaps matching TRBD1 (5 bases). V shed 1 base and J shed 0 bases, with 13 bases lying between them. Germline CDR1 SEHNR, CDR2 FQNEAQ (reference sequence). There are 17 residues in the CDR3. The CDR3 region is CASSLELGTDSNQPQHF. CDR3 sequence (DNA): TGTGCCAGCAGCTTAGAGTTGGGGACGGATAGCAATCAGCCCCAGCATTTT.

The chain is built from TRBV9 and TRBJ1-1; D possibly corresponds to TRBD1 (5 bases). Germline V gene data show CDR1 as SGDLS and CDR2 as YYNGEE. The CDR3 sequence is 15 residues long. V was clipped by 0 bases and J by 0 bases, with 9 bases between them. The CDR3 region is CASSVGWGVNTEAFF. The CDR3 DNA is TGTGCCAGCAGCGTAGGATGGGGGGTGAACACTGAAGCTTTCTTT.

The chain couples TRBV5-1 to TRBJ1-4; D is perhaps TRBD1 (6 bases). The CDR3 has 15 residues. Trimming removed 3 bases from V and 2 bases from J, with 11 bases in between. Germline lookup yields CDR1 SGHRS and CDR2 YFSETQ. CDR3: CASSSNRETNEKLFF. CDR3 bases: TGCGCCAGCAGCTCTAACAGGGAGACTAATGAAAAACTGTTTTTT.

The gene calls are TRBV7-9 and TRBJ2-7; TRBD2 matches at 8 bases. The CDR3 spans 13 residues. Trimming removed 5 bases from V and 4 bases from J; junction bases left unmatched: 4. Germline assignment: CDR1 SEHNR and CDR2 FQNEAQ (reference sequence). CDR3 protein: CASSPGGGYEQYF. CDR3 bases: TGTGCCAGCAGCCCGGGGGGGGGATACGAGCAGTACTTC. Looking up the rest from reference TRBV7-9 and TRBJ2-7 gives the full variable domain: DTGVSQNPRHKITKRGQNVTFRCDPISEHNRLYWYRQTLGQGPEFLTYFQNEAQLEKSRLLSDRFSAERPKGSFSTLEIQRTEQGDSAMYLCASSPGGGYEQYFGPGTRLTVT.

The chain joins TRBV6-5 to TRBJ1-2; D possibly corresponds to TRBD1 (6 bases). The V end was cut by 0 bases, the J end by 4 bases, with 12 bases between. Germline V gene data show CDR1 as MNHEY and CDR2 as SVGAGI. The CDR3 length is 15 residues. CDR3 residues: CASSYSTRGGYGYTF. The DNA for the CDR3 is TGTGCCAGCAGTTACTCGACCAGGGGTGGCTATGGCTACACCTTC.

In the case of this clone: The junction shows a germline mismatch at one end, possibly a read error. For the CDR3, the DNA is TGTGCCAGTAGTACGGCGCTGGGTGACGGGGAGCTGTTTTTC. Protein sequence: CASSTALGDGELFF. The gene calls are TRBV19 and TRBJ2-2, with D possibly matching TRBD2 (5 bases). Looked up from germline, CDR1 is LNHDA and CDR2 is SQIVND (reference sequence). There are 14 residues in the CDR3.

CDR3 sequence (DNA): TGTGCCAGCAGCCCAGACGTCGCGGGGGGCGAGCAGTACTTC. It translates to CASSPDVAGGEQYF. The J gene is TRBJ2-5, the V gene TRBV28; the match to TRBD2 covers 8 bases. The last part of the DNA fits TRBJ2-7 better; the J call may be wrong. This CDR3 is built from 14 residues. The germline gives CDR1 MDHEN, CDR2 SYDVKM.

This clone was detected only a few times. The rearrangement uses TRBV27 and TRBJ2-7; D possibly corresponds to TRBD1 (6 bases). Germline V gene data show CDR1 as MNHEY and CDR2 as SMNVEV (reference sequence). V was cut by 6 bases and J by 6 bases, with 21 bases left in between. The CDR3 extends over 15 amino acids. The CDR3 region has the DNA TGTGCCAGCAGAACGGGACAAATTCGCTATGCCGAGCAGTACTTC. Amino acids: CASRTGQIRYAEQYF.

This clone has just a few counts. CDR3 region: CALGEDQNIQYF. The DNA for the CDR3 is TGTGCCTTGGGGGAGGACCAAAACATTCAGTACTTC. The V call is TRBV7-8, the J call TRBJ2-4; possible D gene TRBD2, 6 bases. The CDR3 spans 12 residues. V gave up 11 bases and J gave up 5 bases, with 13 bases separating them. Germline V lookup: CDR1 SGHVS, CDR2 FQNEAQ.

The chain carries TRBV9 and TRBJ1-2, with 9 bases that match TRBD1. Trimming cost V 3 bases and J 5 bases; bases outside gene matches: 8. The CDR3 extends over 15 amino acids. Germline CDR1 reads SGDLS; CDR2 reads YYNGEE. This chain's CDR3 is CASSGILTGGYGYTF. The CDR3, as DNA: TGTGCCAGCAGCGGAATCCTGACAGGGGGATATGGCTACACCTTC.

This clone was observed a handful of times. CDR3 in DNA: TGTGCCAGCTTACAGGGAGGTGAGCAGTTCTTC. It yields the protein CASLQGGEQFF. V gene TRBV7-9 combines with J gene TRBJ2-1; D tentatively reads TRBD1 or TRBD2 (6 bases each). CDR1 and CDR2 (germline): SEHNR, FQNEAQ (reference sequence). Trimming shortened V by 8 bases and J by 9 bases, and 11 bases separated the two germline ends. The CDR3 sequence is 11 residues long. Together with reference TRBV7-9 and TRBJ2-1, the CDR3 gives the full variable domain: DTGVSQNPRHKITKRGQNVTFRCDPISEHNRLYWYRQTLGQGPEFLTYFQNEAQLEKSRLLSDRFSAERPKGSFSTLEIQRTEQGDSAMYLCASLQGGEQFFGPGTRLTVL.

The chain joins TRBV19 to TRBJ1-5; D perhaps matches TRBD1 (6 bases). The V gene lost 3 bases and the J gene lost 4 bases, with 16 bases spanning the gap. Per germline, CDR1 LNHDA and CDR2 SQIVND (reference sequence). The CDR3 is 16 residues long. The CDR3 DNA reads as TGTGCCAGTAGTATTCCCTTCCCCAGGGGAAATCAGCCCCAGCATTTT. Its translation is CASSIPFPRGNQPQHF.

This sequence joins TRBV14 and TRBJ2-5, with D unresolved. Per germline, CDR1 SGHDN and CDR2 FVKESK. With 2 bases removed from V and 4 bases from J, the gap between germline ends came to 11 bases. The CDR3 sequence is 14 residues long. The CDR3 is CASSQFYRVETQYF. The CDR3 nucleotides are TGTGCCAGCAGCCAATTCTACCGGGTAGAGACCCAGTACTTC.

CDR3 sequence: CASSSSSYNEQFF. CDR3 DNA sequence: TGCGCCAGCAGCTCCAGCTCCTACAATGAGCAGTTCTTC. The chain links TRBV5-1 to TRBJ2-1; D is undetermined. Germline values: CDR1 SGHRS, CDR2 YFSETQ. V was clipped by 3 bases and J by 0 bases, with 4 bases between them. The length of the CDR3 is 13 residues. The full variable domain, its missing parts supplied by reference TRBV5-1 and TRBJ2-1, is KAGVTQTPRYLIKTRGQQVTLSCSPISGHRSVSWYQQTPGQGLQFLFEYFSETQRNKGNFPGRFSGRQFSNSRSEMNVSTLELGDSALYLCASSSSSYNEQFFGPGTRLTVL.

The rearrangement joins TRBV7-2 to TRBJ2-7; D is unclear. The CDR3 loop spans 13 amino acids. CDR1 and CDR2 from the germline V gene are SGHTA and FQGNSA. With 5 bases removed from V and 2 bases from J, the gap between germline ends came to 10 bases. The CDR3 DNA reads as TGTGCCAGCAGCCCCACACTCACCTACGAGCAGTACTTC. Its translation is CASSPTLTYEQYF.

The chain employs TRBV28 and TRBJ2-7; 8 bases line up with TRBD1. V was clipped by 7 bases and J by 7 bases; unmatched bases: 15. The CDR3 runs to 15 residues. Looked up from germline, CDR1 is MDHEN and CDR2 is SYDVKM. The chain's CDR3 is CASTPLLDRVGEQYF. The CDR3 region has the DNA TGTGCCAGCACCCCTCTCCTGGACAGGGTGGGTGAGCAGTACTTC.

This chain links TRBV28 with TRBJ2-7; TRBD1 matches 11 bases. V lost 6 bases and J lost 2; bases outside the gene matches: 6. CDR1 and CDR2 from the germline V gene are MDHEN and SYDVKM. The length of the CDR3 is 15 residues. The CDR3 DNA sequence: TGTGCCAGCAGGGGGACAGGGGGAAGAACCTACGAGCAGTACTTC. Its translation is CASRGTGGRTYEQYF.